The source of this TCR beta chain is a study of molecular identifiers for immune sequencing clone quantification. TCRdb itself ran the PCR reads through MiXCR, one entry per CDR3 protein. The sample contains 250,000 to 400,000 distinct CDR3 sequences, 20% to 25% of which appear only once. Findings of the study overall: Clones above 20 RNA copies contained over 97% of effector molecules but under 1% of naive ones.

The table lists this clonotype with many counts. Its matching antigen is unknown. Between the trimmed V and J ends, which lost 1 base and 5 bases, there was a span of 9 bases. CDR1 and CDR2 from the germline V gene are SEHNR and FQNEAQ (reference sequence). The CDR3 covers 15 residues. Sequencing was done on a sample of naive CD8+ T cells from blood, with Jurkat cell RNA spiked in. As to subset: FACS-sorted CD8+CD4-CCR7+CD45RA+ naive T cells. The receptor was isolated from a human donor in good health. Some libraries in this study had Jurkat cell RNA spiked in. The chain joins TRBV7-9 to TRBJ1-6, with D maybe TRBD1 (5 bases). The CDR3 spells CASSLGLGDNSPLHF. In DNA, the CDR3 is TGTGCCAGCAGCTTAGGTTTGGGGGATAATTCACCCCTCCACTTT.